The clone carrying this T cell receptor (beta chain) has at least ten counts. The target antigen is unknown. This entry belongs to a study of CD8 T cells in ankylosing spondylitis. Study outcomes and limitations: A CD8+ phenotype characterized the disease-linked clones, which were relatively rare in peripheral blood. Disease-linked clones reportedly concentrated significantly in matched ankylosing spondylitis synovial fluid.

It was by quantitative 5'-RACE with molecular barcodes that TCR beta libraries were made. A single record per CDR3 protein comes from TCRdb applying MiXCR to the 5' RACE reads. The table lists fewer than 80,000 distinct CDR3 sequences, about 5% of them singletons. The CDR3 length is 13 residues. V lost 6 bases, J lost 0 bases, and 8 bases lay in between. CDR1 and CDR2 from the germline V gene are MNHEY and SMNVEV (reference sequence). The origin of this receptor is a male donor with ankylosing spondylitis or in good health (not recorded which). J is TRBJ1-2 and V is TRBV27, with D unclear. Material for sequencing was blood, either unsorted or a sorted T cell fraction (not recorded which). CDR3 protein: CASSSSSNYGYTF. The CDR3 nucleotides read TGTGCCAGCAGCTCCTCCTCTAACTATGGCTACACCTTC.